Reported below is one T cell receptor (beta chain). In the authors' workflow: Cell counts per sample came from amplifying reference gene primers. Sequenced by immunoSEQ multiplex PCR; TCRdb stores in-frame clones only, minus some. Clone size and V and J calls were adopted from that table, with D and trimming inferred from the DNA. The data contain roughly 61,000 clones, about 91% of them seen just once; the ten biggest clones take up roughly 2.4%. Germline loops: CDR1 SGHTA, CDR2 FQGTGA. The CDR3 has 16 amino acids. J lost 0 bases, V lost 5 bases, and 9 bases had no gene match. This entry comes from a study of blood T cell repertoires in COVID-19. Overall study context: Sites in the United States, Italy and Spain provided acute and convalescent COVID-19 samples. Sample material is recorded as cDNA or gDNA derived from T cells, B-cell-depleted T cells, or PBMCs.

V gene TRBV7-3 combines with J gene TRBJ2-5; 7 bases agree with TRBD2. This TCR was sampled from a man between 60 and 70 years old with acute or convalescent COVID-19. Sequenced: peripheral blood. CDR3 loop: CASSPVGGRNQETQYF. CDR3 coding DNA: TGTGCCAGCAGCCCAGTCGGCGGGAGAAACCAAGAGACCCAGTACTTC.